This T cell receptor (beta chain) was sequenced in a study of shared clonotypes between healthy human individuals. The overall study: The donor pool was made up of two women and three men aged 18 to 49.

The germline CDR1 and CDR2 sequences are GTSNPN and SVGIG (reference sequence). The germline V and J ends were trimmed by 2 bases and 15 bases, with 17 bases remaining between them. The CDR3 has 12 amino acids. Points on this clone: Its target is unknown.

Notes on the study in general: Clonotype sharing among donors was expected to depend on sequencing depth.

Recent acute infections and vaccinations were absent in the healthy HIV-negative adult donors. Every one of the donors was a Caucasian adult that lived in Nashville, Tennessee. Method: immunoSEQ multiplex PCR; TCRdb's copy keeps in-frame clones and lacks some. The sample carries 550,000 to 850,000 clones, 74% recorded once. This clonotype was obtained from a woman aged 25 to 39 in good health. Sequencing was performed on memory CD4+ T cells sorted from blood. The subset was: CD45RA-negative fraction. This chain links TRBV30 with TRBJ2-1; perhaps TRBD2 as D (6 bases). CDR3 region: CAWSTIGGRLFF. As DNA, the CDR3 is TGTGCCTGGAGTACCATTGGAGGGCGTCTGTTCTTC.